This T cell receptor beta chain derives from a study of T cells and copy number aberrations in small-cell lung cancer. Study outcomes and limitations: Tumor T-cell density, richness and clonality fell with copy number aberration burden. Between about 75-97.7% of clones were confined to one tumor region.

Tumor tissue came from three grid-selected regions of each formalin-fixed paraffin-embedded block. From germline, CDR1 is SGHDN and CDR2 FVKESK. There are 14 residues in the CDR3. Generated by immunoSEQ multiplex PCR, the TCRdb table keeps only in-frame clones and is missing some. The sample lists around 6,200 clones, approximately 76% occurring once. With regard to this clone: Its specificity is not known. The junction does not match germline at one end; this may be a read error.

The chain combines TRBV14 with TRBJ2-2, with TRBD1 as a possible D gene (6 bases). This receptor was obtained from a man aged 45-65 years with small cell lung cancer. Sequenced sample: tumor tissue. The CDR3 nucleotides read TGTGCCAGCAACCGGACAGTGAACACCGGAGAGCTGTTTTTT. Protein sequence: CASNRTVNTGELFF.